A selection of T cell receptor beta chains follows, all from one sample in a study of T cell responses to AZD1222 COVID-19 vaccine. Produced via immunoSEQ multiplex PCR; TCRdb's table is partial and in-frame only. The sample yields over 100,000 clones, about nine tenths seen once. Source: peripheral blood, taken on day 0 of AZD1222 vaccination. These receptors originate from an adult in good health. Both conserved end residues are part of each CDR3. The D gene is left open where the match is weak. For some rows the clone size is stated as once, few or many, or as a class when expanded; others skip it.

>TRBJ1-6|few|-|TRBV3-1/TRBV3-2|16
TGTGCCAGCAGCCAAGTCAAGGGACGGACCAATTCACCCCTCCACTTT
CASSQVKGRTNSPLHF
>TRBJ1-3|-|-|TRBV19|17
TGTGCCAGTAGTATCGGGAGCGGGGCCAAAGCTGGAAACACCATATATTTT
CASSIGSGAKAGNTIYF
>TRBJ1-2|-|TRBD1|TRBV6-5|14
TGTGCCAGCAGGGTGGGACAGGACAACTATGGCTACACCTTC
CASRVGQDNYGYTF
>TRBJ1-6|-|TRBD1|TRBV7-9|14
TGTGCCAGCAGCTGGGAGGGGGCTACTTCACCCCTCCACTTT
CASSWEGATSPLHF
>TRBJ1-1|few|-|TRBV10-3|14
TGTGCCATCAGCGACACGAGGGCGAACACTGAAGCTTTCTTT
CAISDTRANTEAFF
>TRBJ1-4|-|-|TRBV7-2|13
TGTGCCAGCAGCTTAGACCGTCCCGAAAAACTGTTTTTT
CASSLDRPEKLFF
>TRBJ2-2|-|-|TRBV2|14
TGTGCCAGCAGTGGGAGGCGGCTGACCGGGGAGCTGTTTTTT
CASSGRRLTGELFF
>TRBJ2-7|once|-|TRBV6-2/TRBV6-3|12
TGTGCCAGCAGTTACTCGATCCGCGAGCAGTACTTC
CASSYSIREQYF
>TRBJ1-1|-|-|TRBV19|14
TGTGCCAGTAGGGGACGGGACCGGTTCGCTGAAGCTTTCTTT
CASRGRDRFAEAFF
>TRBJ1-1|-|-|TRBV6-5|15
TGTGCCAGCAGTTCACCTGCCCGGGGAGAGACTGAAGCTTTCTTT
CASSSPARGETEAFF
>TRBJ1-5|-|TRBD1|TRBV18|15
TGTGCCAGCTCACCACCGGGACAGAGCAATCAGCCCCAGCATTTT
CASSPPGQSNQPQHF
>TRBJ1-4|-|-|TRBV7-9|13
TGTGCCAGCGCACCGGGGTCAGGTGAAAAACTGTTTTTT
CASAPGSGEKLFF
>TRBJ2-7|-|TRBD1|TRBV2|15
TGTGCCAGCGGCCCACATAGGGGGCTGACCTACGAGCAGTACTTC
CASGPHRGLTYEQYF
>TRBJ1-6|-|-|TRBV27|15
TGTGCCAGCAGTTTAGTGTGGGTGAGGAATTCACCCCTCCACTTT
CASSLVWVRNSPLHF
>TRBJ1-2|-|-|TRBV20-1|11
TGCAGTGCTAGAGACCTTGATGGCTACACCTTC
CSARDLDGYTF
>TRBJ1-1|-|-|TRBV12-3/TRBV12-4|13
TGTGCCAGCAGTCAAGTTCGGGGTACTGAAGCTTTCTTT
CASSQVRGTEAFF
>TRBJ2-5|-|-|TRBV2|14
TGTGCCAGCAAGGGTGTGTTGACGGAAGAGACCCAGTACTTC
CASKGVLTEETQYF
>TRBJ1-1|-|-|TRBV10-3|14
TGTGCCATCAGTGCCGCGGGACAAAACACTGAAGCTTTCTTT
CAISAAGQNTEAFF
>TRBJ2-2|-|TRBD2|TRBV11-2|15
TGTGCCAGCAGCTTAATCGGGGGGGACACCGGGGAGCTGTTTTTT
CASSLIGGDTGELFF
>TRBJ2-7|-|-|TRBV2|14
TGTGCCAGCAGCCCCCGGGACCGTACCTTCGAGCAGTACTTC
CASSPRDRTFEQYF
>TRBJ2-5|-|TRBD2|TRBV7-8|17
TGTGCCAGCAGCTTAGTCCCAGCGGGGGGGATAGGAGAGACCCAGTACTTC
CASSLVPAGGIGETQYF
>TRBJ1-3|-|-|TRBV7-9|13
TGTGCCAGCAGCTTAAACCCTGGAAACACCATATATTTT
CASSLNPGNTIYF
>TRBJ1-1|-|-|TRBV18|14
TGTGCCAGCTCACCGAGTTTAGGGGACACTGAAGCTTTCTTT
CASSPSLGDTEAFF
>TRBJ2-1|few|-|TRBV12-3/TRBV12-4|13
TGTGCCAGCAGTTTAGAAAGAAACAATGAGCAGTTCTTC
CASSLERNNEQFF
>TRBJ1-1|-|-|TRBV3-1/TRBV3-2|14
TGTGCCAGCAGCCAACAGGGTCTTGGCACTGAAGCTTTCTTT
CASSQQGLGTEAFF
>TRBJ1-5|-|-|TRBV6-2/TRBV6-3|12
TGTGCCAGCAGATACCGCAATCAGCCCCAGCATTTT
CASRYRNQPQHF
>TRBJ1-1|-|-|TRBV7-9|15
TGTGCCAGCGAGTCTTTAGGCGTGATATTCACTGAAGCTTTCTTT
CASESLGVIFTEAFF
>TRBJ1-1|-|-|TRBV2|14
TGTGCCAGCAGGGGGACTTTCATGGGCACTGAAGCTTTCTTT
CASRGTFMGTEAFF
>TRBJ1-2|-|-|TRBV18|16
TGTGCCAGCTCACCACAGTTCATACTAGCTAACTATGGCTACACCTTC
CASSPQFILANYGYTF
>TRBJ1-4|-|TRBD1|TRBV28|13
TGTGCCAGCGGGGACAGTAAAAATGAAAAACTGTTTTTT
CASGDSKNEKLFF
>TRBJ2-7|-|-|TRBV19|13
TGTGCCAGTAGCCGGACGTCGAACTACGAGCAGTACTTC
CASSRTSNYEQYF
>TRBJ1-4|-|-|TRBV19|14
TGTGCCAGTAAGCCCCGGGACGGCAATGAAAAACTGTTTTTT
CASKPRDGNEKLFF
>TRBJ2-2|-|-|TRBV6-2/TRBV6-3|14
TGTGCCAGCAGTTACAGGGTGTACATCGGGGAGCTGTTTTTT
CASSYRVYIGELFF
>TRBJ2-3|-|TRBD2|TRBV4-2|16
TGTGCCAGCAGCCAAGCGGCCGGGGGGTCCCAGGATACGCAGTATTTT
CASSQAAGGSQDTQYF
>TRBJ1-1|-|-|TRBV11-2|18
TGTGCCAGCAGCTTAGGTAGGGGCAGTCTTAATCAGAACACTGAAGCTTTCTTT
CASSLGRGSLNQNTEAFF
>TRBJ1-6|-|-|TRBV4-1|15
TGCGCCAGCAGCCAAGACAGAGTTAATGTTTCACCCCTCCACTTT
CASSQDRVNVSPLHF
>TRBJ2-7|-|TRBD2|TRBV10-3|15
TGTGCCATCACCTCCGGGGCGGGGGGCGCCTACGAGCAGTACTTC
CAITSGAGGAYEQYF
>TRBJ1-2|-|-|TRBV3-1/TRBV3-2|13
TGTGCCAGCAGCCAAGAAGTTAACTATGGCTACACCTTC
CASSQEVNYGYTF
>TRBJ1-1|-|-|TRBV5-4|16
TGTGCCAGCAGCTTGCGGCCGACAGAACGACCAACTGAAGCTTTCTTT
CASSLRPTERPTEAFF
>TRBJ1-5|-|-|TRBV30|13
TGTGCCTGGAGTGTAGCCCTGAATCAGCCCCAGCATTTT
CAWSVALNQPQHF
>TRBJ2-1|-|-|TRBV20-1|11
TGCAGTGCTGCCCCTTTAAATGAGCAGTTCTTC
CSAAPLNEQFF
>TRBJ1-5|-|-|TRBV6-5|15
TGTGCCAGCAAAAAAGGGGCTTATGGCAATCAGCCCCAGCATTTT
CASKKGAYGNQPQHF
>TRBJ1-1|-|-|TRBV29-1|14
TGCAGCGTTGATACGGCTAGGGCGAACACTGAAGCTTTCTTT
CSVDTARANTEAFF
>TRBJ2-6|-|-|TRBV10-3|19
TGTGCCATCAGTGAGTGGGGTAGAGAAACGGGGACTGGGGCCAACGTCCTGACTTTC
CAISEWGRETGTGANVLTF
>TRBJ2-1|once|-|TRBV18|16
TGTGCCAGCTCCACCAGGGCTGGGAGCTCCTACAATGAGCAGTTCTTC
CASSTRAGSSYNEQFF
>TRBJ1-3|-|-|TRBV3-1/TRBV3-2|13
TGTGCCAGCAGGCGGGAGTCTGGAAACACCATATATTTT
CASRRESGNTIYF
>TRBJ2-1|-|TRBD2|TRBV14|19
TGTGCCAGCAGCCAAACAGTTTTAGCGGGGGGCTTCGGTGACAATGAGCAGTTCTTC
CASSQTVLAGGFGDNEQFF
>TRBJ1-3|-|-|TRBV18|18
TGTGCCAGCTCACTGGTACAAAGGGACACCTTCTCTGGAAACACCATATATTTT
CASSLVQRDTFSGNTIYF
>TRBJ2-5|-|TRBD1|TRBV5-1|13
TGCGCCAGCAGTTCGGACAGGATTGAGACCCAGTACTTC
CASSSDRIETQYF
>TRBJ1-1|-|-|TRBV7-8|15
TGTGCCAGCAGCTTACCCGACAGACTCAACACTGAAGCTTTCTTT
CASSLPDRLNTEAFF
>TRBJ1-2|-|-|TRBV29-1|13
TGCAGCGCCCCGGAGGAGGACGCAAACGGGTACACCTTC
CSAPEEDANGYTF
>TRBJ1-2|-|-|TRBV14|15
TGTGCCAGCAGCCAAGCCTTTCCCCTCAACTATGGCTACACCTTC
CASSQAFPLNYGYTF
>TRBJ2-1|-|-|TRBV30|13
TGTGCCTGGAGCCTCAGGAACTACAATGAGCAGTTCTTC
CAWSLRNYNEQFF